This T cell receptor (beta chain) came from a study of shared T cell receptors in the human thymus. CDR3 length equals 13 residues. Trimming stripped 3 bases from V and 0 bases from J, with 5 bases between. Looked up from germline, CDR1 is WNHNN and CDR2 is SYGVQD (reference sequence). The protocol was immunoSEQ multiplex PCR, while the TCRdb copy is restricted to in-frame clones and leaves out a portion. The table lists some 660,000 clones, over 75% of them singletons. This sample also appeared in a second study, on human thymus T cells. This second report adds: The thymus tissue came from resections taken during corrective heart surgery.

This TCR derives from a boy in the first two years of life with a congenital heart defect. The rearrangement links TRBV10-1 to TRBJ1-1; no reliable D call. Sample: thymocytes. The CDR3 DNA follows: TGCGCCAGCAGTGACCAGATGAACACTGAAGCTTTCTTT. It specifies CASSDQMNTEAFF.